This T cell receptor (beta chain) emerged from a study of cytomegalovirus exposure and HLA in healthy donors. Points on this clone: What it binds is not known.

Amplification used 60 Vbeta primers and 13 Jbeta primers. Profiling relied on immunoSEQ multiplex PCR, and the TCRdb table lists in-frame clones only, not all of them. Here the sample table reports some 120,000 clones. Findings and limits, study-wide: With later analysis, a missense DCLRE1C variant became linked to TCR beta V- and J-gene trimming. Fewer N-insertions than the approximately 700-donor mean were reportedly shown by an Asian-associated ancestry cluster in a later analysis.

Germline V gene lookup returns CDR1 MRHNA and CDR2 SNTAGT. This CDR3 is 14 amino acids long. J gave up 8 bases and V 3 bases, and 5 bases lay outside the gene matches. V gene TRBV6-4 combines with J gene TRBJ2-2; 8 bases fit TRBD2. Material for sequencing was PBMCs. This receptor was identified in a man aged 18 to 30 in good health and CMV-seronegative. CDR3 DNA sequence: TGTGCCAGCAGTGAAAGCGGGACTAGAGGGGAGCTGTTTTTT. Amino acid sequence: CASSESGTRGELFF.